A selection of T cell receptor beta chains follows, all from one sample in a study of T cell responses to AZD1222 COVID-19 vaccine. Assay used: immunoSEQ multiplex PCR; TCRdb lists only in-frame clones, some missing. In the table there are 200,000 to 250,000 clones, around 94% of which are singletons. Specimen: peripheral blood, collected 28 days after the second dose of the MenACWY control vaccine. These receptors all stem from an adult who received the MenACWY meningococcal vaccine as a control. The CDR3 runs from the conserved cysteine through the conserved F or W. Each record gives: clone size, V gene, CDR3 length, J gene, D gene, CDR3 DNA, CDR3 protein. D genes are given only for firm matches. Clone size appears in some rows only: once, few, many, or a class for an expanded clone.

>NA|TRBV9|16|TRBJ1-3|TRBD1
TGTGCCAGCAGCCTCTACGACAGGGGCTCTGGAAACACCATATATTTT
CASSLYDRGSGNTIYF
>once|TRBV9|15|TRBJ1-3|NA
TGTGCCAGCAGCGTAGGGGTAGGGGCTGGAAACACCATATATTTT
CASSVGVGAGNTIYF
>NA|TRBV30|19|TRBJ2-7|TRBD2
TGTGCCTGGAGTAATTGGAGGACTAGCGGGAGAGGGTTTTCCTACGAGCAGTACTTC
CAWSNWRTSGRGFSYEQYF
>NA|TRBV4-2|17|TRBJ2-3|TRBD1
TGTGCCAGCAGCCAAGAGCCGACAGGGGCGCTTTTCAGGTCGCAGTATTTT
CASSQEPTGALFRSQYF
>NA|TRBV7-2|16|TRBJ1-3|TRBD1
TGTGCCAGCAGCCCCAGGGGGCTTCCCTCTGGAAACACCATATATTTT
CASSPRGLPSGNTIYF
>NA|TRBV6-2/TRBV6-3|15|TRBJ2-5|TRBD1
TGTGCCAGCAGTTACGAGACAGGGGGCCAAGAGACCCAGTACTTC
CASSYETGGQETQYF
>once|TRBV28|16|TRBJ1-5|NA
TGTGCCAGCAGCTCGGCCGTTACAGGGAGTTTTCAGCCCCAGCATTTT
CASSSAVTGSFQPQHF
>once|TRBV30|13|TRBJ2-5|NA
TGTGCCTGGAGTGGGGGCCTTAGGGAGACCCAGTACTTC
CAWSGGLRETQYF
>NA|TRBV6-1|18|TRBJ2-3|NA
TGTGCCAGCAGTGAACTTATTGGTTTGAGCGGGCGCACAGATACGCAGTATTTT
CASSELIGLSGRTDTQYF
>NA|TRBV27|15|TRBJ1-5|NA
TGTGCCAGCAGTTTAAACTCATATAGCAATCAGCCCCAGCATTTT
CASSLNSYSNQPQHF
>NA|TRBV2|14|TRBJ2-2|TRBD2
TGTGCCAGCACAGGGAGGGGAGGCACCGGGGAGCTGTTTTTT
CASTGRGGTGELFF
>NA|TRBV11-2|14|TRBJ2-3|NA
TGTGCCAGCAGCTTAGACCCCGGTCGAGATACGCAGTATTTT
CASSLDPGRDTQYF
>NA|TRBV9|16|TRBJ1-2|NA
TGTGCCAGCAGCTACCAACGGGGCCTTACTAACTATGGCTACACCTTC
CASSYQRGLTNYGYTF
>NA|TRBV29-1|13|TRBJ1-2|TRBD1
TGCAGCGTGGGGGACAGTGCCTTTTATGGCTACACCTTC
CSVGDSAFYGYTF
>NA|TRBV6-9|17|TRBJ1-1|TRBD1
TGTGCCAGCAGTTATTGCCCAGGACAGGGAAAGGGCACTGAAGCTTTCTTT
CASSYCPGQGKGTEAFF
>NA|TRBV19|14|TRBJ1-2|TRBD1
TGTGCCAGTAGTATGGGGACAGGGGGCTATGGCTACACCTTC
CASSMGTGGYGYTF
>once|TRBV9|15|TRBJ2-1|TRBD1
TGTGCCAGCAGCCTACGACAGGGGTCCTTCGATGAGCAGTTCTTC
CASSLRQGSFDEQFF
>once|TRBV10-3|16|TRBJ2-1|TRBD2
TGTGCTATCAATTCAAGGGCTAGCGGGAGTCCCAATGAGCAGTTCTTC
CAINSRASGSPNEQFF
>NA|TRBV5-1|17|TRBJ1-2|NA
TGCGCCAGCAGCCTTAGCCGGGGCCCCCAGGACAACTATGGCTACACCTTC
CASSLSRGPQDNYGYTF
>NA|TRBV6-5|13|TRBJ2-7|NA
TGTGCCAGCAAGGGGATGGGGTCCTACGAGCAGTACTTC
CASKGMGSYEQYF
>NA|TRBV5-1|14|TRBJ2-7|NA
TGCGCCAGCAGCTTGGTTACAGAAACCTACGAGCAGTACTTC
CASSLVTETYEQYF
>NA|TRBV3-1/TRBV3-2|17|TRBJ2-5|NA
TGTGCCAGCAGCCAAACCTTTATGGGGGGGCCCCAAGAGACCCAGTACTTC
CASSQTFMGGPQETQYF
>NA|TRBV9|15|TRBJ2-7|NA
TGTGCCAGCAGCGTGGCCGGGACTGAGACCTACGAGCAGTACTTC
CASSVAGTETYEQYF
>NA|TRBV7-6|14|TRBJ2-7|NA
TGTGCCAGCAGCTTAGCAGTGAGCTCCTACGAGCAGTACTTC
CASSLAVSSYEQYF
>NA|TRBV6-5|15|TRBJ2-7|TRBD1
TGTGCCAGCAGACCGCGGACAGGGGTTACCTACGAGCAGTACTTC
CASRPRTGVTYEQYF
>NA|TRBV18|15|TRBJ2-1|TRBD2
TGTGCCAGCTCACCAGGCAGCGGGATTGGCAATGAGCAGTTCTTC
CASSPGSGIGNEQFF
>NA|TRBV9|15|TRBJ2-7|NA
TGTGCCAGCAGCGTAGGTGCAGCCTTGGCCTACGAGCAGTACTTC
CASSVGAALAYEQYF
>NA|TRBV24-1|14|TRBJ1-3|NA
TGTGCCACCAAGTTCTGGGGGGCCGCCAACACCATATATTTT
CATKFWGAANTIYF
>NA|TRBV28|18|TRBJ2-1|TRBD2
TGTGCCAGCAGTTTACTAGCCGTAGGCGGGAGTATCTATAATGAGCAGTTCTTC
CASSLLAVGGSIYNEQFF
>NA|TRBV27|13|TRBJ2-7|NA
TGTGCCAGCACCCCGACTAACTCCTACGAGCAGTACTTC
CASTPTNSYEQYF
>NA|TRBV14|11|TRBJ2-7|NA
TGTGCCAGCAGCCAAGGCAACGAGCAGTACTTC
CASSQGNEQYF
>NA|TRBV6-5|14|TRBJ1-2|NA
TGTGCCAGCAGCGTGTGGCCTGGAGGGTATGGCTACACCTTC
CASSVWPGGYGYTF
>NA|TRBV7-3|15|TRBJ2-7|TRBD1
TGTGCCAGCAGCTCAACCGGGACAGGGGTGTACGAGCAGTACTTC
CASSSTGTGVYEQYF
>NA|TRBV6-5|12|TRBJ2-2|NA
TGTGCCTGCATGGGGAGCGCCGGGGAGCTGTTTTTT
CACMGSAGELFF
>NA|TRBV24-1|17|TRBJ2-1|NA
TGTGCCACGGGGGGCAACGAGCGTCACCCAAGATACAATGAGCAGTTCTTC
CATGGNERHPRYNEQFF
>NA|TRBV5-1|13|TRBJ2-7|NA
TGCGCCAGCAGCTTCGGGACTTCCTACGAGCAGTACTTC
CASSFGTSYEQYF
>medium-sized|TRBV7-9|11|TRBJ2-7|NA
TGTGCCAGCAGCTTAGCCATCGAGCAGTACTTC
CASSLAIEQYF
>NA|TRBV7-6|16|TRBJ2-7|TRBD2
TGTGCCAGCAGCCAAGTCGGGGGGAAAAGCTCCTACGAGCAGTACTTC
CASSQVGGKSSYEQYF
>NA|TRBV2|12|TRBJ1-2|TRBD1
TGTGCCAGCCAGGGGGAGGGCTATGGCTACACCTTC
CASQGEGYGYTF
>once|TRBV5-1|15|TRBJ1-4|NA
TGCGCCAGCAGCCACCGGAGGGAAGGGAATGAAAAACTGTTTTTT
CASSHRREGNEKLFF
>NA|TRBV5-1|15|TRBJ1-1|TRBD1
TGCGCCAGCAGCCAAAGGGACAGGGGAGGCACTGAAGCTTTCTTT
CASSQRDRGGTEAFF
>NA|TRBV7-3|14|TRBJ2-2|NA
TGTGCCAGCAGCTTAGCTGGGGCCACCGGGGAGCTGTTTTTT
CASSLAGATGELFF
>once|TRBV23-1|18|TRBJ1-1|NA
TGCGCCAGCAGTCAAACAGATGGGCGGCGGGCCTTGAACACTGAAGCTTTCTTT
CASSQTDGRRALNTEAFF